This is a list of T cell receptor beta chains from one sample in a study of T cell responses to AZD1222 COVID-19 vaccine. Libraries were prepared by immunoSEQ multiplex PCR; TCRdb keeps only in-frame clonotypes and omits some of them. The sample holds 75,000 to 80,000 clones; 60% to 85% are singletons and the top ten take 27%. The sequenced sample was peripheral blood, obtained 28 days after the second dose of the MenACWY control vaccine. The receptor source for this set is an adult who received the MenACWY meningococcal vaccine as a control. The CDR3 runs from the conserved cysteine through the conserved F or W. A D gene is named only where the DNA matches it firmly. Size values are once, few and many counts, or a class for expanded clones, and some rows have none.

TRBJ1-1	NA	TRBD1	TRBV29-1	TGCAGCGGACGACAGGGAGTCGGCACTGAAGCTTTCTTT	CSGRQGVGTEAFF
TRBJ1-5	NA	NA	TRBV30	TGTGCCTGGAGTAAAAGGGGCCTCGCCCCTCAGCCCCAGCATTTT	CAWSKRGLAPQPQHF
TRBJ1-1	NA	NA	TRBV5-5	TGTGCCAGCAGCTTGGTGCCAGGCTCTGAAGCTTTCTTT	CASSLVPGSEAFF
TRBJ1-6	few	NA	TRBV5-6	TGTGCCAGCAGCTTGAAAAATTCACCCCTCCACTTT	CASSLKNSPLHF
TRBJ2-7	many	NA	TRBV11-3	TGTGCCAGCAGTACGAGGTCATCCTACGAGCAGTACTTC	CASSTRSSYEQYF
TRBJ2-7	NA	TRBD1	TRBV7-2	TGTGCCAGCAGTTACAGGGGGCGAATGACCTACGAGCAGTACTTC	CASSYRGRMTYEQYF
TRBJ1-5	NA	TRBD1	TRBV19	TGTGCCAGTAGTATAACCGGACAGGGGTTAGGCAATCAGCCCCAGCATTTT	CASSITGQGLGNQPQHF
TRBJ1-5	NA	TRBD1	TRBV7-2	TGTGCCAGCAGCTTAGCAGGGGGCGGCAATCAGCCCCAGCATTTT	CASSLAGGGNQPQHF
TRBJ1-6	NA	NA	TRBV27	TGTGCCAGCAGTTCACTCCCACAGGGACGCTCACCCCTCCACTTT	CASSSLPQGRSPLHF
TRBJ1-4	NA	NA	TRBV5-5	TGTGCCAGCAGCCTCCGGGGTGAAAAACTGTTTTTT	CASSLRGEKLFF
TRBJ1-2	once	NA	TRBV6-6	TGTGCCAGCAGACGACAATGGGACACAGCGTTTGAGAACTATGGCTACACCTTC	CASRRQWDTAFENYGYTF
TRBJ2-7	once	TRBD1	TRBV19	TGTGCCAGTAGTCGGAGAGGGGGCTCTGAAACCTACGAGCAGTACTTC	CASSRRGGSETYEQYF
TRBJ2-7	NA	NA	TRBV5-6	TGTGCCAGCAGCTTGAGCTCCTACGAGCAGTACTTC	CASSLSSYEQYF
TRBJ1-4	few	NA	TRBV11-2	TGTGCCAGCAGCTTGGTCCTTAATGAAAAACTGTTTTTT	CASSLVLNEKLFF
TRBJ2-5	NA	NA	TRBV7-9	TGTGCCAGCAGCTTAGACTTCCGGGGGCTACAAGAGACCCAGTACTTC	CASSLDFRGLQETQYF
TRBJ1-1	NA	NA	TRBV30	TGTGCCTGGAGTCTACGGAACACTGAAGCTTTCTTT	CAWSLRNTEAFF
TRBJ1-1	NA	TRBD1	TRBV30	TGTGCCTGGAGTCTCAGGGGGAGGAACACTGAAGCTTTCTTT	CAWSLRGRNTEAFF
TRBJ2-7	NA	NA	TRBV6-2/TRBV6-3	TGTGCCAGCAGTTACCGTTCAGGGGTCGCGATGGCATTC	CASSYRSGVAMAF
TRBJ1-4	NA	NA	TRBV30	TGTGCCTGGAGTGGACAGATTAATGAAAAACTGTTTTTT	CAWSGQINEKLFF
TRBJ2-1	NA	NA	TRBV5-1	TGCGCCAGCAGCTTAGAGGGGAGAATCAATGAGCAGTTCTTC	CASSLEGRINEQFF
TRBJ1-1	NA	NA	TRBV3-1/TRBV3-2	TGTGCCAGCAGCCAAGATGAAGGCAGGGAAGACACTGAAGCTTTCTTT	CASSQDEGREDTEAFF
TRBJ1-6	NA	NA	TRBV27	TGTGCCAGCAGTTTGCGGAGGGGCGACTCACCCCTCCACTTT	CASSLRRGDSPLHF
TRBJ2-3	NA	NA	TRBV10-3	TGTGCCATCAGTGAGGAAGTGCCTGGTAGGGATACGCAGTATTTT	CAISEEVPGRDTQYF
TRBJ1-1	NA	NA	TRBV10-3	TGTGCCATCAGTGCACAGGGTCCCAACACTGAAGCTTTCTTT	CAISAQGPNTEAFF
TRBJ1-1	NA	NA	TRBV6-5	TGTGCCAGCAGTCTCGAGTACGGGACCCGAGCTGAAGCTTTCTTT	CASSLEYGTRAEAFF
TRBJ2-7	NA	TRBD1	TRBV2	TGTGCCAGCAGCCCGGACAGGGGGGTCTCCTACGAGCAGTACTTC	CASSPDRGVSYEQYF
TRBJ2-5	NA	TRBD1	TRBV11-3	TGTGCCAGCAGCGCGGGACAGGCCGGCAGAGAGACCCAGTACTTC	CASSAGQAGRETQYF
TRBJ2-7	NA	TRBD2	TRBV6-5	TGTGCCAGCAGAGGGACTACACCCTACGAGCAGTACTTC	CASRGTTPYEQYF
TRBJ2-7	NA	TRBD1	TRBV28	TGTGCCAGCAGACCATCGACAGGGTTGGGGGCCTCCGAGCAGTACTTC	CASRPSTGLGASEQYF
TRBJ2-5	NA	NA	TRBV7-9	TGTGCCAGCAGCTTAGATCAGGACTTAGGGTCGACCCAGTACTTC	CASSLDQDLGSTQYF
TRBJ2-3	once	TRBD1	TRBV5-6	TGTGCCAGCAGCTTCGCTGGGACAGCGAAGGGGGCAGATACGCAGTATTTT	CASSFAGTAKGADTQYF
TRBJ1-6	NA	NA	TRBV5-5	TGTGCCAGCAGCTTGGAGGGGCGAACAGGGAGGGCACCCCTCCACTTT	CASSLEGRTGRAPLHF
TRBJ1-4	once	NA	TRBV13	TGTGCCAGCAGCTTTAGCAGGGGCCCTAATGAAAAACTGTTTTTT	CASSFSRGPNEKLFF
TRBJ1-2	NA	NA	TRBV11-2	TGTGCCAGCAGCTTAGGGGGGTACTATGGCTACACCTTC	CASSLGGYYGYTF
TRBJ2-7	NA	NA	TRBV11-2	TGTGCCAGCAGCTCCCTCAGTCTGGCCCCGCGCGAGCAGTACTTC	CASSSLSLAPREQYF
TRBJ1-5	NA	TRBD1	TRBV3-1/TRBV3-2	TGTGCCAGCAGCCTCAGCGGGACAGGGAGCAATCAGCCCCAGCATTTT	CASSLSGTGSNQPQHF
TRBJ2-1	NA	NA	TRBV12-3/TRBV12-4	TGTGCCAGCACCGACACTTCCTACAATGAGCAGTTCTTC	CASTDTSYNEQFF
TRBJ2-7	NA	NA	TRBV6-5	TGTGCCAGCAGCCGAAACGGGCTTAGTCGCGACGAGCAGTACTTC	CASSRNGLSRDEQYF
TRBJ1-5	NA	NA	TRBV28	TGTGCCAGCAGTTTTGGCGGTGTGGGCAATCAGCCCCAGCATTTT	CASSFGGVGNQPQHF
TRBJ1-6	NA	NA	TRBV12-3/TRBV12-4	TGTGCCAGCAGCCCTGCCACACGTTCACCCCTCCACTTT	CASSPATRSPLHF
TRBJ1-3	NA	NA	TRBV2	TGTGCCAGCAGTGCTTTGGAGTACTCTGGAAACACCATATATTTT	CASSALEYSGNTIYF
TRBJ1-1	few	TRBD1	TRBV29-1	TGCAGCGGCGGGACAGTGAACACTGAAGCTTTCTTT	CSGGTVNTEAFF
TRBJ1-1	NA	NA	TRBV18	TGTGCCAGCTACAGGGAGTTGGGGGGTGCGAACACTGAAGCTTTCTTT	CASYRELGGANTEAFF
TRBJ1-6	NA	NA	TRBV15	TGTGCCACCAGCCGGGACCCTCAGAGCTCCTATAATTCACCCCTCCACTTT	CATSRDPQSSYNSPLHF
TRBJ1-1	NA	NA	TRBV5-1	TGCGCCAGCAGCTTGTATGGGAGGGGGACTGAAGCTTTCTTT	CASSLYGRGTEAFF
TRBJ2-1	NA	NA	TRBV7-8	TGTGCCAGCAGCTTAGGTGCCTTTTCGATCGATGAGCAGTTCTTC	CASSLGAFSIDEQFF
TRBJ1-6	NA	NA	TRBV18	TGTGCCAGCTCACAACAGGAGCAGGACGCACCCCTCCACTTT	CASSQQEQDAPLHF
TRBJ2-7	NA	TRBD2	TRBV4-1	TGCGCCAGCAGCCACACATGGGGGGCTAGCGGGAGTCGCGAGCAGTACTTC	CASSHTWGASGSREQYF
TRBJ2-7	NA	NA	TRBV20-1	TGCAGTGCTCCGGACGGCTACGAGCAGTACTTC	CSAPDGYEQYF
TRBJ2-7	NA	NA	TRBV20-1	TGCAGTGCTAGTGGGGCCGGAAGCTCCTACGAGCAGTACTTC	CSASGAGSSYEQYF
TRBJ1-2	medium-sized	NA	TRBV28	TGTGCCAGCACTCCCCCGATAGGAGGCTACACCTTC	CASTPPIGGYTF
TRBJ1-2	once	NA	TRBV19	TGTGCCAGTAGCCCGTGGGAGGCTGCTGGTAACTATGGCTACACCTTC	CASSPWEAAGNYGYTF
TRBJ1-2	few	NA	TRBV7-9	TGTGCCAGCAGCTTCGACGGAGTCTATGGCTACACCTTC	CASSFDGVYGYTF
TRBJ2-3	NA	NA	TRBV19	TGTGCCAGTAGTGGCGGACGTAGGGATACGCAGTATTTT	CASSGGRRDTQYF
TRBJ1-5	NA	NA	TRBV3-1/TRBV3-2	TGTGCCAGCAGCCAAGGTACTACCAATCAACCCCAGCATTTT	CASSQGTTNQPQHF
TRBJ1-2	NA	TRBD1	TRBV6-5	TGTGCCAGCGAACAGGGGGCAAGAGGCTACACCTTC	CASEQGARGYTF
TRBJ1-1	NA	NA	TRBV29-1	TGCAGCGTTGTCAGGACGGGGCGGAACACTGAAGCTTTCTTT	CSVVRTGRNTEAFF